This TCR beta chain was identified in a study of T cells in Graves' hyperthyroidism and ophthalmopathy (dated by TCRdb to about 2019). Concerning the study at large: Peripheral blood samples were taken at initial diagnosis, before any treatment was given. To identify TCR V-J signatures that set the groups apart, the researchers used a discovery cohort of about a hundred patients, made up of around 42 with Graves' ophthalmopathy and some 56 with stable Graves' hyperthyroidism. Prospective prediction of ophthalmopathy was tested in an independent validation cohort of fewer than 20 hyperthyroidism patients and 15 to 17 patients who later progressed to ophthalmopathy. The 95 to 100 discovery patients were randomly divided into training and test sets at a 7:3 ratio. The study also compared thyroid tissue and blood T-cell repertoires from over 5 Graves' hyperthyroidism patients. Once sampling was done, hyperthyroidism patients were given methimazole at a starting dose of 30 mg daily, whereas ophthalmopathy patients were given high-dose intravenous methylprednisolone. TCR Vbeta CDR3 sequencing of some 140 peripheral blood samples (about 45 ophthalmopathy, 75 hyperthyroidism and some 17 progressor patients) is reported in the paper. Points the paper makes about the study in general: A model built on a 13 V-J signature distinguished ophthalmopathy from stable hyperthyroidism, reaching over 85% sensitivity and about 81% specificity in cross-validation and 80%/75% in testing. In validation, the model predicted progression to ophthalmopathy a median of 6.5 months before onset, with roughly 71% sensitivity and 72.22% specificity. No statistical method was used to set the sample size in advance, and investigators knew the group allocation. Blood samples also contained most of the expanded thyroid clonotypes (frequency above 0.001), which suggests that blood repertoires may reflect thyroid immune responses.

A remark on this clonotype: Its target antigen remains unknown. An end of the junction does not agree with germline; a read error may underlie this.

A patient counted as having stable Graves' hyperthyroidism if no progression to ophthalmopathy occurred over 18 months of follow-up. Hyperthyroidism patients were newly diagnosed, had a disease duration of under 2 months, and were aged 18 to 65 years. The study excluded patients with uncontrolled infections, other autoimmune diseases, pregnancy or lactation. Diagnoses were established on the basis of clinical symptoms, serum thyroxine and TRAb, thyroid ultrasound, and orbital computed tomography. PBMCs were isolated from more than 9 ml of fresh peripheral blood by Ficoll-Paque density gradient centrifugation. Total RNA was extracted with Trizol reagent, and quality was checked on an Agilent 2100 Bioanalyzer. Amplification of TCR beta CDR3 regions was carried out from RNA transcripts. The TCR CDR3 was subjected to a first round of RT-PCR using the HTBI primer set and the Qiagen OneStep RT-PCR kit. A second multiplex PCR round built the libraries, followed by size selection and purification. The libraries were sequenced on an Illumina HiSeq2000 using paired-end 100 bp reads. In the source study's methods: SOAPnuke was used to process the raw data, throwing out any read that contained adapters or uncalled bases, had a mean Phred below 15, or lacked an exact constant-primer or identifier match. High-quality paired reads were merged with COPE v1.2.5, and unique nucleotide sequences were defined as clonotypes. Clonotypes were aligned to IMGT TRBV, TRBD and TRBJ reference segments using MiTCR v1.1. Analysis was restricted to V-J combinations with a frequency above 0.0001, which covered about 99% of repertoires. A TCS score was defined as the ratio between F50 (clonal expansion) and ExV (chaos), using BLOSUM62-based TCRdist between CDR3 peptides within each V-J. Welch's t-statistics and random forest reduced fewer than 550 V-J features to some 14, which were used in a naive Bayes classifier (R e1071). The public reads were reprocessed in TCRdb via fastp at Q25 and MiXCR, keeping in-frame beta chains. Entries are consolidated by CDR3 protein sequence, retaining the most common genes and DNA. These V and J calls rely on TCRdb rather than the paper's analysis. This sample comprises some 760,000 distinct CDR3 sequences, 14% of them detected only once. The ten largest clones represent around 9.6% of the sample.

From a lookup of the germline V gene, CDR1 and CDR2 are MNHEY and SVGAGI. From cysteine to phenylalanine, the CDR3 is 14 amino acids long. This entry keeps only the CDR3 DNA: 42 bases, framed from base 1. The chain uses TRBV6-5 and TRBJ2-3; no D gene can be assigned with confidence. This clonotype was obtained from a woman between 18 and 30 years old with Graves' hyperthyroidism. The sequenced sample consisted of blood. The sequence in DNA is TGTGCCAGCAGTGACTCAACAAGCACAGATACGCAGTATTTT. Its protein is CASSDSTSTDTQYF.